Listed below are T cell receptor beta chains from one sample, sequenced in a study of Graves' ophthalmopathy and Graves' hyperthyroidism. Using its own MiXCR run on the multiplex PCR reads, TCRdb lists one record per CDR3 protein. The sample lists approximately 700,000 distinct CDR3 sequences, over 40% occurring once. Sample: peripheral blood. The origin of the receptors is an adult man with Graves' ophthalmopathy. The CDR3 runs from the conserved cysteine through the conserved F or W. The D gene is left open where the match is weak. The listing skips clone size in some rows; elsewhere it reads once, few, many or a size class.

J: TRBJ1-2
V: TRBV10-3
D: NA
size: NA
CDR3: CAISDWGPYGYTF
DNA: TGTGCCATCAGCGACTGGGGACCTTATGGCTACACCTTC

J: TRBJ2-7
V: TRBV7-2
D: NA
size: NA
CDR3: CASSLSPPGAPYEQYF
DNA: TGTGCCAGCAGCTTATCCCCCCCGGGGGCCCCCTACGAGCAGTACTTC

J: TRBJ2-2
V: TRBV2
D: TRBD1
size: many
CDR3: CASSKDRGPTGELFF
DNA: TGTGCCAGCAGTAAAGACAGGGGGCCCACCGGGGAGCTGTTTTTT

J: TRBJ1-5
V: TRBV10-3
D: NA
size: NA
CDR3: CAISWQMNQPQHF
DNA: TGTGCCATCAGTTGGCAGATGAATCAGCCCCAGCATTTT

J: TRBJ2-6
V: TRBV29-1
D: TRBD1
size: NA
CDR3: CSIEGQASGANVLTF
DNA: TGCAGCATTGAGGGACAGGCCTCTGGGGCCAACGTCCTGACTTTC

J: TRBJ2-7
V: TRBV4-3
D: NA
size: few
CDR3: CASSPRAYDSYEQYF
DNA: TGCGCCAGCAGCCCTAGGGCCTACGACTCCTACGAGCAGTACTTC

J: TRBJ1-4
V: TRBV12-3/TRBV12-4
D: NA
size: many
CDR3: CASSPVGIRFQEKLFF
DNA: TGTGCCAGCAGTCCCGTAGGCATCAGGTTTCAAGAAAAACTGTTTTTT

J: TRBJ2-7
V: TRBV10-3
D: TRBD2
size: NA
CDR3: CAISEGGSVYEQYF
DNA: TGTGCCATCAGTGAAGGCGGGAGTGTCTACGAGCAGTACTTC

J: TRBJ1-4
V: TRBV2
D: TRBD1
size: NA
CDR3: CASSQGQEKLFF
DNA: TGTGCCAGCAGTCAGGGACAGGAAAAACTGTTTTTT

J: TRBJ1-1
V: TRBV7-9
D: TRBD1
size: many
CDR3: CASSSGTGRDTEAFF
DNA: TGTGCCAGCAGCTCTGGGACAGGACGAGACACTGAAGCTTTCTTT

J: TRBJ2-7
V: TRBV7-2
D: NA
size: few
CDR3: CASSLGRLFSYEQYF
DNA: TGTGCCAGCAGCTTAGGCAGACTATTCTCCTACGAGCAGTACTTC

J: TRBJ2-3
V: TRBV10-3
D: NA
size: few
CDR3: CAIQEESSRTHTQYF
DNA: TGTGCCATCCAGGAGGAGAGCTCGCGGACTCATACGCAGTATTTT

J: TRBJ1-4
V: TRBV6-5
D: NA
size: many
CDR3: CASSYSGAEKLFF
DNA: TGTGCCAGCAGTTACTCGGGCGCCGAAAAACTGTTTTTT

J: TRBJ1-1
V: TRBV29-1
D: NA
size: NA
CDR3: CSAEAGVSTEAFF
DNA: TGCAGCGCCGAGGCAGGGGTGAGCACTGAAGCTTTCTTT

J: TRBJ2-7
V: TRBV29-1
D: TRBD1
size: NA
CDR3: CSVLGQGDEQYF
DNA: TGCAGCGTACTGGGACAGGGAGACGAGCAGTACTTC

J: TRBJ1-4
V: TRBV2
D: NA
size: once
CDR3: CASSFSQGKGEKLFF
DNA: TGTGCCAGCAGCTTCAGTCAGGGGAAAGGTGAAAAACTGTTTTTT